Listed here are 12 T cell receptor beta chains from one sample, sequenced in a study of blood T cell repertoires in COVID-19. TCRdb keeps only in-frame clones here, not all; method: immunoSEQ multiplex PCR. The repertoire holds under 400,000 clones, with about nine tenths as singletons. The sample was peripheral blood. Receptor source: an older woman with COVID-19, enrolled during active disease.

A word on this clone: The sample has other DNA sequences that encode this CDR3 too. CDR3 in amino acids: CASSATGLNTEAFF. CDR3 coding DNA: TGCGCCAGCAGCGCGACAGGTTTGAACACTGAAGCTTTCTTT. The genes are TRBV5-1 and TRBJ1-1; D is possibly TRBD1 (6 bases). Trimming took off 4 bases at V and 0 bases at J, with 10 bases between the two ends. Germline loops: CDR1 SGHRS, CDR2 YFSETQ. There are 14 residues in the CDR3.

The chain joins TRBV3-1 (or the pseudogene TRBV3-2) to TRBJ1-4; D unclear. Trimming left V 3 bases short and J 0 bases short, with 11 bases between. The CDR3 length is 16 residues. The V gene's germline CDR1 is LGHDT and CDR2 YNNKEL (reference sequence). The CDR3 coding sequence is TGTGCCAGCAGCCACCGGGAGATTGCAACTAATGAAAAACTGTTTTTT. This encodes CASSHREIATNEKLFF.

V usage is TRBV28 and J usage is TRBJ1-2, with no clear D. The V and J ends lost 4 bases and 6 bases respectively, with 18 bases between them. Germline CDR1 reads MDHEN; CDR2 reads SYDVKM. The CDR3 is made up of 15 amino acids. The DNA for the CDR3 is TGTGCCAGCAGTTCACCCCTCACGGTCTATGATGGCTACACCTTC. Protein: CASSSPLTVYDGYTF.

The J gene is TRBJ2-4, the V gene TRBV6-2 or TRBV6-3; 13 bases agree with TRBD2. CDR1 is MNHEY, CDR2 SVGEGT, per germline. V lost 0 bases and J lost 0; bases outside the gene matches: 8. The CDR3 is 20 amino acids. CDR3 DNA: TGTGCCAGCAGTTACTCCAGACTAGCGGGGGGCCTATTAGCCAAAAACATTCAGTACTTC. Protein product: CASSYSRLAGGLLAKNIQYF.

The chain uses TRBV5-8 and TRBJ1-2, with a possible D match to TRBD1 (6 bases). Deletions cut 0 bases from V and 8 bases from J, with 11 bases between. The CDR3 contains 13 residues. Germline lookup yields CDR1 SGHTS and CDR2 YDEGEE. CDR3 loop: CASSLDRASGYTF. As DNA, the CDR3 is TGTGCCAGCAGCTTGGACAGGGCTTCGGGCTACACCTTC.

This clone has only one observation. This chain's CDR3 is CASGPPDREPGELFF. CDR3 coding DNA: TGCGCCAGCGGGCCCCCGGACAGGGAACCCGGGGAGCTGTTTTTT. The V gene is TRBV5-1, the J gene TRBJ2-2; TRBD1 aligns across 8 bases. V lost 7 bases to trimming and J lost 6 bases; unmatched junction nucleotides: 11. The CDR3 extends over 15 amino acids. Germline assignment: CDR1 SGHRS and CDR2 YFSETQ.

CDR3 loop: CASSQVGQGGETQYF. Written as DNA, the CDR3 is TGCGCCAGCAGCCAAGTAGGGCAGGGCGGAGAGACCCAGTACTTC. The rearrangement joins TRBV4-1 to TRBJ2-5, with D perhaps TRBD1 (5 bases). The germline V gene encodes CDR1 MGHRA and CDR2 YSYEKL. V was pared by 1 base and J by 4 bases, with 13 bases between. The CDR3 has 15 amino acids.

This chain links TRBV7-8 with TRBJ2-3, with D uncertain. V gave up 4 bases and J gave up 0 bases, with 14 bases separating them. Germline V gives CDR1 SGHVS, CDR2 FQNEAQ. The length of the CDR3 is 16 residues. The CDR3 is CASSYPRKESTDTQYF. As DNA, the CDR3 is TGTGCCAGCAGCTATCCCCGGAAGGAGAGCACAGATACGCAGTATTTT.

This chain connects TRBV7-3 to TRBJ1-2; no reliable D call. CDR3 length equals 12 residues. V shed 5 bases and J shed 3 bases, with 7 bases lying between them. Germline CDR1 is SGHTA and CDR2 is FQGTGA. CDR3 sequence reads: CASSPGDYGYTF. The CDR3, as DNA: TGTGCCAGCAGCCCCGGAGACTATGGCTACACCTTC.

V gene TRBV3-1 (or the pseudogene TRBV3-2) combines with J gene TRBJ1-1; D may be TRBD1 (6 bases). Trimming cost V 1 base and J 1 base, with 10 bases left between them. CDR1 is LGHDT and CDR2 is YNNKEL in the germline V gene (reference sequence). The CDR3 covers 15 residues. CDR3 in amino acids: CASSQGQAGNTEAFF. The CDR3, as DNA: TGTGCCAGCAGCCAAGGACAGGCCGGGAACACTGAAGCTTTCTTT.

V usage is TRBV14 and J usage is TRBJ1-3; D unresolved. With 4 bases removed from V and 4 bases from J, the gap between germline ends came to 8 bases. Germline CDR1 SGHDN, CDR2 FVKESK. The CDR3 is 13 residues long. This chain's CDR3 is CASSRAGGNTIYF. The CDR3 nucleotides read TGTGCCAGCAGCCGCGCAGGAGGAAACACCATATATTTT.

The CDR3 reads CASSVVLGEQFF. The CDR3 nucleotides are TGTGCCAGCAGTGTCGTGCTAGGTGAGCAGTTCTTC. The chain employs TRBV6-2 or TRBV6-3 and TRBJ2-1; D call uncertain. Germline CDR1 MNHEY, CDR2 SVGEGT. The CDR3 consists of 12 residues. V shed 5 bases and J shed 9 bases, with 11 bases lying between them.